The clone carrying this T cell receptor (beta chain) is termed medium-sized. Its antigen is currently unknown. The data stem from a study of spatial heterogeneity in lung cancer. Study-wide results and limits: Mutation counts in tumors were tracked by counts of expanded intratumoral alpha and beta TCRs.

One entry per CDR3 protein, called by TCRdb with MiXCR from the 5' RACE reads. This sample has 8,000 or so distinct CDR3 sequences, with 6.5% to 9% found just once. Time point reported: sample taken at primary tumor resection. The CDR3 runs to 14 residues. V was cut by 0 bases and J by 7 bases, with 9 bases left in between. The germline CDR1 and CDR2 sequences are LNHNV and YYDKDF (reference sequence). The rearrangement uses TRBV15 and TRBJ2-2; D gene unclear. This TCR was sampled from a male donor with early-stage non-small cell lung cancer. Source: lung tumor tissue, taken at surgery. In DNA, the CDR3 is TGTGCCACCAGCAGAGATAGGATGGACGGGGAGCTGTTTTTT. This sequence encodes CATSRDRMDGELFF.